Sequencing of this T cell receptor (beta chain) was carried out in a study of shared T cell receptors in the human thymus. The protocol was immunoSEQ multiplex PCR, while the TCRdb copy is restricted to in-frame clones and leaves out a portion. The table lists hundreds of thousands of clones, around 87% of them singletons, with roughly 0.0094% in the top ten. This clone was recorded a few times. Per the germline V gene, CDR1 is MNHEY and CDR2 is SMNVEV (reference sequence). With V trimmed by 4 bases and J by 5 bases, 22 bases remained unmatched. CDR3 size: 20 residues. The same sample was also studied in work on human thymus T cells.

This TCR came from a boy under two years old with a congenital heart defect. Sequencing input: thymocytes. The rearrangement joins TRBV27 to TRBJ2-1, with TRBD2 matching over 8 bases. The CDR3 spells CASSSRLLLLEREPDNEQFF. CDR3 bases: TGTGCCAGCAGTTCGCGCCTGCTGCTGCTAGAGCGGGAGCCTGACAATGAGCAGTTCTTC.